The 24 T cell receptor beta chains in this list originate from one sample, sequenced in a study of CD8 T cells in Susac syndrome. Reverse transcription of roughly 0.5 to 1 ug RNA was carried out with random hexamers. TCRdb re-called the immunoSEQ multiplex PCR reads with MiXCR, one entry per CDR3 protein. The sample lists about 120,000 distinct CDR3 sequences, roughly 94% seen once, with 0.095% to 0.1% in the top ten. Sequencing used CD4+ T cells from PBMCs. Receptors originate from a human donor in good health.

The chain carries TRBV20-1 and TRBJ2-1; the match to TRBD2 covers 12 bases. Germline lookup yields CDR1 DFQATT and CDR2 SNEGSKA (reference sequence). J gave up 7 bases and V 3 bases, and 7 bases lay outside the gene matches. CDR3 length: 15 residues. CDR3 region: CSARGLAGLGNEQFF. CDR3 nucleotides: TGCAGTGCTAGGGGACTAGCGGGTTTAGGGAATGAGCAGTTCTTC.

V is TRBV10-3 and J is TRBJ2-7, with TRBD1 identical over 7 bases. The V segment lost 5 bases and the J segment 5 bases; nucleotides outside the gene matches: 3. Germline CDR1 and CDR2: ENHRY and SYGVKD. There are 12 residues in the CDR3. Here the CDR3 DNA reads TGTGCCATCAGTACTACAGGGGACGAGCAGTACTTC. As protein: CAISTTGDEQYF.

This chain joins TRBV29-1 and TRBJ1-4; D is undetermined. The CDR3 is made up of 14 amino acids. V lost 7 bases and J lost 5, with 17 bases in between. Germline-derived CDR1 and CDR2 are SQVTM and ANQGSEA. The CDR3 sequence is CSAIPGWPNEKLFF. As DNA, the CDR3 is TGCAGCGCCATCCCGGGGTGGCCCAATGAAAAACTGTTTTTT.

This clonotype occurred once. The chain employs TRBV5-1 and TRBJ2-1, with 7 bases lining up with TRBD1. J lost 2 bases, V lost 1 base, and 6 bases had no gene match. Looked up from germline, CDR1 is SGHRS and CDR2 is YFSETQ. The CDR3 spans 16 residues. The CDR3 coding sequence is TGCGCCAGCAGCTTGCAGGGAAGGGGGCCCTACAATGAGCAGTTCTTC. Protein product: CASSLQGRGPYNEQFF. Full variable domain (remainder filled in from reference TRBV5-1 and TRBJ2-1): KAGVTQTPRYLIKTRGQQVTLSCSPISGHRSVSWYQQTPGQGLQFLFEYFSETQRNKGNFPGRFSGRQFSNSRSEMNVSTLELGDSALYLCASSLQGRGPYNEQFFGPGTRLTVL.

This clonotype has only one observation. The chain combines TRBV20-1 with TRBJ2-1, with 11 nucleotides matching TRBD2. The CDR3 runs 14 residues. Germline values: CDR1 DFQATT, CDR2 SNEGSKA (reference sequence). Trimming at V came to 4 bases and at J to 6 bases, leaving 5 bases not matched to a gene. As DNA, the CDR3 is TGCAGTGCTAAATCGGGACTAGCGGTCAATGAGCAGTTCTTC. It yields the protein CSAKSGLAVNEQFF.

The V and J genes are TRBV18 and TRBJ2-1; 7 positions agree with TRBD1. Germline CDR1 KGHSH, CDR2 LQKENI. The CDR3 is 15 residues long. V was pared by 2 bases and J by 7 bases, with 8 bases of the junction left unmatched. CDR3 in amino acids: CASSPLQGVWNEQFF. CDR3 sequence (DNA): TGTGCCAGCTCACCATTGCAGGGGGTATGGAATGAGCAGTTCTTC.

V gene TRBV20-1 combines with J gene TRBJ2-3, with 10 bases lining up with TRBD2. The length of the CDR3 is 14 residues. Germline trimming cut 0 bases from V and 14 bases from J; bases unmatched to any gene: 11. Germline loops: CDR1 DFQATT, CDR2 SNEGSKA (reference sequence). The chain's CDR3 is CSARDSSGLAELYF. As DNA, the CDR3 is TGCAGTGCTAGAGATTCAAGTGGACTAGCGGAGCTGTATTTT.

This clonotype appeared a single time. The genes are TRBV11-1 and TRBJ2-5; the D gene is possibly TRBD1 (6 bases). Germline CDR1 SGHAT, CDR2 FQDESV (reference sequence). The V end was cut by 5 bases, the J end by 3 bases, with 13 bases between. CDR3 length equals 14 residues. Here the CDR3 reads CASSLQGIEETQYF. CDR3 nucleotides: TGTGCCAGCAGCCTACAGGGTATCGAAGAGACCCAGTACTTC. Supplemented by reference TRBV11-1 and TRBJ2-5, the full variable domain reads EAEVAQSPRYKITEKSQAVAFWCDPISGHATLYWYRQILGQGPELLVQFQDESVVDDSQLPKDRFSAERLKGVDSTLKIQPAELGDSAMYLCASSLQGIEETQYFGPGTRLLVL.

The chain uses TRBV6-6 and TRBJ2-2, with D tentatively TRBD1 (5 bases). Trimming removed 5 bases from V and 4 bases from J, with 11 bases in between. Germline V gene data show CDR1 as MNHNY and CDR2 as SVGAGI (reference sequence). This CDR3 has 14 amino acids. The CDR3 loop reads CASSGDRLTGELFF. The CDR3 nucleotides are TGTGCCAGCAGTGGCGACAGACTCACCGGGGAGCTGTTTTTT.

V is TRBV27 and J is TRBJ1-6; the match to TRBD1 covers 7 bases. CDR1 and CDR2 from the germline V gene are MNHEY and SMNVEV (reference sequence). The CDR3 spans 15 residues. V was pared by 6 bases and J by 7 bases, with 9 bases of the junction left unmatched. CDR3 bases: TGTGCCAGCAGGAAATCCGGGACAGTGAATTCACCCCTCCACTTT. Translating gives CASRKSGTVNSPLHF.

The rearrangement links TRBV6-1 to TRBJ2-7; 8 bases agree with TRBD2. The V and J ends lost 6 bases and 0 bases, in that order; junction bases with no gene match: 10. The length of the CDR3 is 16 residues. In germline, CDR1 is MNHNS, CDR2 SASEGT. Here the CDR3 reads CASSATTSGSSYEQYF. The CDR3 DNA is TGTGCCAGCAGCGCAACTACTAGCGGCAGCTCCTACGAGCAGTACTTC.

This clonotype was observed a single time. This sequence joins TRBV29-1 and TRBJ1-6; possible D gene TRBD1, 5 bases. Trimming removed 5 bases from V and 2 bases from J, with 13 bases in between. The length of the CDR3 is 15 residues. Germline V gene data show CDR1 as SQVTM and CDR2 as ANQGSEA. The CDR3, as DNA: TGCAGCGTTCGTGGGGCGGACCCCTATAATTCACCCCTCCACTTT. It is translated as CSVRGADPYNSPLHF.

This clonotype was recorded once. The rearrangement joins TRBV12-3 or TRBV12-4 to TRBJ2-7; 7 positions agree with TRBD1. The ends lost 5 bases at V and 4 bases at J; junction bases unmatched: 20. This CDR3 has 18 residues. CDR3 residues: CASSPGPRTGPRTYEQYF. In DNA form, the CDR3 reads TGTGCCAGCAGTCCCGGCCCCCGGACAGGCCCGCGGACTTACGAGCAGTACTTC.

This chain connects TRBV12-3 or TRBV12-4 to TRBJ1-2; D unresolved. This CDR3 region has 12 residues. The V and J ends lost 4 bases and 5 bases respectively, with 8 bases between them. Here the CDR3 reads CASSYRYYGYTF. CDR3 coding DNA: TGTGCCAGCAGTTACCGATATTATGGCTACACCTTC.

This chain uses TRBV3-1 with TRBJ1-6, with 7 nucleotides matching TRBD1. The CDR3 runs to 15 residues. With V trimmed by 6 bases and J by 8 bases, 10 bases remained unmatched. Germline values: CDR1 LGHDT, CDR2 YNNKEL (reference sequence). DNA for the CDR3: TGTGCCAGCAGAGCAGGACAGGTCCAGGATTCACCCCTCCACTTT. It yields the protein CASRAGQVQDSPLHF.

The CDR3 region has the DNA TGTGCCAGCAGCTTCCTGGGGAGCTACGAGCAGTACTTC. This codes for CASSFLGSYEQYF. The rearrangement uses TRBV6-6 and TRBJ2-7; TRBD2 is a possible D gene (5 bases). The CDR3 length is 13 residues. Trimming left V 6 bases short and J 3 bases short, with 12 bases between. Germline CDR1 reads MNHNY; CDR2 reads SVGAGI (reference sequence).

This clonotype was detected once. This sequence joins TRBV6-2 or TRBV6-3 and TRBJ2-1; D could derive from TRBD1 or TRBD2 (5 bases each). The germline V and J ends were trimmed by 6 bases and 5 bases, with 17 bases remaining between them. This CDR3 comprises 15 residues. Per the germline V gene, CDR1 is MNHEY and CDR2 is SVGEGT. The CDR3 spells CASSSPGGIDNEQFF. The DNA of the CDR3 is TGTGCCAGCAGCTCCCCTGGGGGTATCGACAATGAGCAGTTCTTC.

The CDR3 protein is CASSFRDLTRDTQYF. The CDR3 DNA is TGTGCCAGCAGCTTCAGGGACCTGACCAGGGATACGCAGTATTTT. The rearrangement uses TRBV7-8 and TRBJ2-3; D may be TRBD1 or TRBD2 (5 bases each). The germline V and J ends were trimmed by 3 bases and 6 bases, with 16 bases remaining between them. Germline V lookup: CDR1 SGHVS, CDR2 FQNEAQ. CDR3 size: 15 residues.

The chain uses TRBV9 and TRBJ2-1; D gene uncertain. This CDR3 spans 13 amino acids. Germline assignment: CDR1 SGDLS and CDR2 YYNGEE. The V end was cut by 0 bases, the J end by 6 bases, with 7 bases between. The CDR3: CASSVAASNEQFF. CDR3 bases: TGTGCCAGCAGCGTAGCGGCTAGCAATGAGCAGTTCTTC.

This sequence joins TRBV29-1 and TRBJ1-1; D unresolved. This CDR3 has 13 residues. The germline CDR1 and CDR2 sequences are SQVTM and ANQGSEA. Trimming shortened V by 4 bases and J by 1 base, and 10 bases separated the two germline ends. Here the CDR3 reads CSVVAVGNTEAFF. The CDR3 DNA sequence: TGCAGCGTTGTGGCGGTTGGGAACACTGAAGCTTTCTTT.

The CDR3: CASRNSGGGRTGELFF. The CDR3 DNA follows: TGTGCCAGCCGAAATAGCGGCGGGGGAAGGACCGGGGAGCTGTTTTTT. The chain uses TRBV6-2 or TRBV6-3 and TRBJ2-2; TRBD2 matches 7 bases. In germline, CDR1 is MNHEY, CDR2 SVGEGT. The CDR3 extends over 16 amino acids. Losses at the gene ends were 8 bases for V and 5 bases for J; bases not matched to a gene: 14.

This chain uses TRBV28 with TRBJ2-5; the D gene is possibly TRBD1 (6 bases). The length of the CDR3 is 14 residues. Germline CDR1 is MDHEN and CDR2 is SYDVKM. The V end lost 6 bases, the J end lost 5 bases, and 16 bases lay between the germline ends. The CDR3: CASRHQQGGETQYF. DNA for the CDR3: TGTGCCAGCAGACACCAACAGGGTGGCGAGACCCAGTACTTC.

This chain connects TRBV10-3 to TRBJ2-2, with TRBD1 matching 11 bases. The CDR3 has 16 amino acids. V lost 2 bases to trimming and J lost 4 bases; unmatched junction nucleotides: 3. CDR1 is ENHRY and CDR2 is SYGVKD in the germline V gene. The chain's CDR3 is CAISERGTGGTGELFF. The CDR3 region has the DNA TGTGCCATCAGTGAGCGCGGGACAGGGGGCACCGGGGAGCTGTTTTTT.

V gene TRBV5-6 combines with J gene TRBJ2-5, with 9 bases fitting TRBD1. The germline V gene has CDR1 SGHDT and CDR2 YYEEEE. V lost 4 bases to trimming and J lost 1 base; unmatched junction nucleotides: 8. The CDR3 sequence is 16 residues long. In DNA, the CDR3 is TGTGCCAGCAGCACAGGACAGGGGATAGCCCAAGAGACCCAGTACTTC. Its translation: CASSTGQGIAQETQYF.